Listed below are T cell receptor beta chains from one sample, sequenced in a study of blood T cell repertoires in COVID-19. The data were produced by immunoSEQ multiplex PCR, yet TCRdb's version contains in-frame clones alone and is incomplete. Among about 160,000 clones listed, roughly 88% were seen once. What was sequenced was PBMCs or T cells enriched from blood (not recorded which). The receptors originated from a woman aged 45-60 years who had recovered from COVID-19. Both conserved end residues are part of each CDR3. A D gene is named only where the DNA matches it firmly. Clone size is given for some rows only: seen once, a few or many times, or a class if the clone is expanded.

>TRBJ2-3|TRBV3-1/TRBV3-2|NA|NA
TGTGCCAGCAGCCAAGGTACCGGAGCCACAGATACGCAGTATTTT
CASSQGTGATDTQYF
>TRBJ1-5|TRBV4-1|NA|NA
TGCGCCAGCAGCCGTCCAGGGGAAAGCAATCAGCCCCAGCATTTT
CASSRPGESNQPQHF
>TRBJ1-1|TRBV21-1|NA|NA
TGTGCCAGCAGCCGCGGGCAGGGGGCGAAGGACACTGAAGCTTTCTTT
CASSRGQGAKDTEAFF
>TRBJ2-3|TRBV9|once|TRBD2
TGTGCCAGCAGCGTAGGACTAGCGGGTCCTGGATCTAGCACAGATACGCAGTATTTT
CASSVGLAGPGSSTDTQYF
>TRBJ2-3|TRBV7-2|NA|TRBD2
TGTGCCAGCAGCCCTAGCGGGGGGGCCGGGGATACGCAGTATTTT
CASSPSGGAGDTQYF
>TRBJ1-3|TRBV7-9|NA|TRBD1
TGTGCCAGCAGCTTCGGGACAGGTGCTGGAAACACCATATATTTT
CASSFGTGAGNTIYF
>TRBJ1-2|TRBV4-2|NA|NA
TGTGCCAGCAGCCAAGATGCGCCGGGGGGCGACTATGGCTACACCTTC
CASSQDAPGGDYGYTF
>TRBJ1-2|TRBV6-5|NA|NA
TGTGCCAGCCAGGGAAGGTCGGACTATGGCTACACCTTC
CASQGRSDYGYTF
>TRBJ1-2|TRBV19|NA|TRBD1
TGTGCCACTCGACAGGGTGGGAACTATGGCTACACCTTC
CATRQGGNYGYTF
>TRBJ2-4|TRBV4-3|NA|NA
TGCGCCAGCAGCCAAGAATCGCAGGCGATCAAAAACATTCAGTACTTC
CASSQESQAIKNIQYF
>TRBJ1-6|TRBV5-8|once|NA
TGTGCCAGCAGCTTCGGAAGACAGAATTCACCCCTCCACTTT
CASSFGRQNSPLHF
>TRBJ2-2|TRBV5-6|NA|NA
TGTGCCAGCAGCCCTCAGCAGGGCTCCGGGGAGCTGTTTTTT
CASSPQQGSGELFF
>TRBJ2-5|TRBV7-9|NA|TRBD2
TGTGCCACCCGAGGCAGGACTAGCGATATTGGTGGGGAGACCCAGTACTTC
CATRGRTSDIGGETQYF
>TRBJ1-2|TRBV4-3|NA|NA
TGCGCCAGCAGCCAGGCCGGGAACTATGGCTACACCTTC
CASSQAGNYGYTF
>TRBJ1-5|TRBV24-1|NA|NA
TGTGCCACCAGTGCGCGACAGAAACAGCCCCAGCATTTT
CATSARQKQPQHF
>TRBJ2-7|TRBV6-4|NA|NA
TGTGCCAACGCTAGAATTGGCTACTACGAGCAGTACTTC
CANARIGYYEQYF
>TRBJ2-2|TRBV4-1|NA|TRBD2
TGCGCCAGCAGCCAAGAGCCTAGCGGGGGGGTCGCGAACACCGGGGAGCTGTTTTTT
CASSQEPSGGVANTGELFF
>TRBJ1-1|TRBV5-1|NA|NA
TGCGCCAGCAGCCTCCTGAGCGAGCTTTACTTT
CASSLLSELYF
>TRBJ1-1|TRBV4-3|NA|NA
TGCGCCAGCAGCCATGAGAGCCGAGGCACTGAAGCTTTCTTT
CASSHESRGTEAFF
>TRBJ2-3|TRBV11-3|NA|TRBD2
TGTGCCAGCAGCTTGGCGGGGGGTCGGACGCAGTATTTT
CASSLAGGRTQYF
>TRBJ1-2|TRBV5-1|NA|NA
TGCGCCAGCAGCTTTCAAGGGGAACATGGCTACACCTTC
CASSFQGEHGYTF
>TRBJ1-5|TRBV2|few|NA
TGTGCCAGCAGTGCGGGGGTCCAGCCCCAGCATTTT
CASSAGVQPQHF
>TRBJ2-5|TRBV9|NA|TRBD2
TGTGCCAGCAGCGTAGAGGCGGGGGGGGTGGAGACCCAGTACTTC
CASSVEAGGVETQYF
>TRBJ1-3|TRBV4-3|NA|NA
TGCGCCAGCAGCCAAGAGAGGTACGGGGGACTTGGAAACACCATATATTTT
CASSQERYGGLGNTIYF
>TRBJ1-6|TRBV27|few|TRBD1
TGTGCCAGCAGTTCTAACCGATCACAGGGGCCGAATAATTCACCCCTCCACTTT
CASSSNRSQGPNNSPLHF
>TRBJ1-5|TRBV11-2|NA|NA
TGTGCCAGCAGCTTAACCCCAGGGGGCAATCAGCCCCAGCATTTT
CASSLTPGGNQPQHF
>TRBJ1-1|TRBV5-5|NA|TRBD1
TGTGCCAGCAGTTGGGACAGGGTCGTAGCTTTCTTT
CASSWDRVVAFF
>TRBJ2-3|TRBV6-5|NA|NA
TGTGCCAGCCGACGGGACTTAAGCACAGATACGCAGTATTTT
CASRRDLSTDTQYF
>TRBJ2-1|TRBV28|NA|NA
TGTGCCAGCAGTCCAGATACTACTTACAATGAGCAGTTCTTC
CASSPDTTYNEQFF
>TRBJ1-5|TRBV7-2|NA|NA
TGTGCCAGCAGCTATGGACAACCCTATAGCAATCAGCCCCAGCATTTT
CASSYGQPYSNQPQHF
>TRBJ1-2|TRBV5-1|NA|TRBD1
TGCGCCAGCAGCTTTTCCGGAAGAGGGGGCAACTATGGCTACACCTTC
CASSFSGRGGNYGYTF
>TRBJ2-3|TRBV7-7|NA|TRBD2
TGTGCCAGCAGCCAGTTCCTGACTAGCGGGGGCCGCACAGATACGCAGTATTTT
CASSQFLTSGGRTDTQYF
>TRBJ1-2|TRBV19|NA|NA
TGTGCCAGTAGTATTCAAGGAGATGGCTACACCTTC
CASSIQGDGYTF
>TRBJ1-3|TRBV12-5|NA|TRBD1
TGTGCTAGTGGTTTGGTTTTGGGACAGGGTGCTGGAAACACCATATATTTT
CASGLVLGQGAGNTIYF
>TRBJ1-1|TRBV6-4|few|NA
TGTGCCAGCTCCGAAGAGGAGGGAAGTAACACTGAAGCTTTCTTT
CASSEEEGSNTEAFF
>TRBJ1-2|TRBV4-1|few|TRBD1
TGCGCCAGCAGCCCCCTCCTTCGGGACAGCGAACTCTATGGCTACACCTTC
CASSPLLRDSELYGYTF
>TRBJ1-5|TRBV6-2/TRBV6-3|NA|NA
TGTGCCAGCAGTTACGCGGGGAATCAGCCCCAGCATTTT
CASSYAGNQPQHF
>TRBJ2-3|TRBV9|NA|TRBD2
TGTGCCAGCAGCGAGGGACTAGCGGGGGGACCAACAGATACGCAGTATTTT
CASSEGLAGGPTDTQYF
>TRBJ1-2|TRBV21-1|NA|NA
TGTGCCAGCAGCAAAAAAAAGGAGACAGGGGCCCTGACTGAGGGCTACACCTTC
CASSKKKETGALTEGYTF
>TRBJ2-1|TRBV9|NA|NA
TGTGCCAGCAGCGTTTTTGAGACTTACTTCGTCGAGCAGTTCTTC
CASSVFETYFVEQFF
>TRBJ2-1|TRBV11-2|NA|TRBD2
TGTGCCAGCAGCTCCAGACTAGCGGGGGGTGATGAGCAGTTCTTC
CASSSRLAGGDEQFF
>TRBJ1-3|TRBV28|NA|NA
TGTGCCAGCACCTCCCCCCGGGGTAGCTCTGGAAACACCATATATTTT
CASTSPRGSSGNTIYF
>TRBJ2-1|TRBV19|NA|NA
TGTGCCAGTAGTGGAGGACTAGGGGGTCGTGACAATGAGCAGTTCTTC
CASSGGLGGRDNEQFF
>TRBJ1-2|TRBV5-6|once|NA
TGTGCCAGCAGCTTGGATGTGGGGCAGAGCGGCTACACCTTC
CASSLDVGQSGYTF
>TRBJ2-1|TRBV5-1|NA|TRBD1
TGCGCCAGCAGCTTGACATTTTCGGACAGGGACCGTCCATTCTTC
CASSLTFSDRDRPFF
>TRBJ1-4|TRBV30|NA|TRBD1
TGTGCCTGGAGTGGAAACAGGGGGACTAATGAAAAACTGTTTTTT
CAWSGNRGTNEKLFF
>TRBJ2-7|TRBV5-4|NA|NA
TGTGCCAGCAGCTTCAACCCTTGGGCCGAGCAGTACTTC
CASSFNPWAEQYF
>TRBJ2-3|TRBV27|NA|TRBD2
TGTGCCAGCAGCCAGCTAGCGGGGGGCAGCACAGATACGCAGTATTTT
CASSQLAGGSTDTQYF
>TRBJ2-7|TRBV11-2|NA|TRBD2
TGTGCCAGCAGCCCAGTCGGGGGGGCCGCCGAGCAGTACTTC
CASSPVGGAAEQYF
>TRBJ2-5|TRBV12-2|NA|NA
TGTGCAAGTCGCTTACGACTAGCGGGGGAAGAGACCCAGTACTTC
CASRLRLAGEETQYF
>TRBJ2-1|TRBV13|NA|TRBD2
TGTGCCAGCAGCTCCGGACTAGCGGTGGATGAGCAGTTCTTC
CASSSGLAVDEQFF
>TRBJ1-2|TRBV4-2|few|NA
TGTGCCAGCAGCCAAGAGAGGGGCAGGGGCTATGGCTACACCTTC
CASSQERGRGYGYTF
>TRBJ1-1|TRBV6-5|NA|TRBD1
TGTGCCAGCAGGCGGGACAGGGGGCTTGAAGCTTTCTTT
CASRRDRGLEAFF
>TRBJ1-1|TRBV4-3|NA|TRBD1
TGCGCCAGCAGCCAAGCCACAGGGGGTTCGAACACTGAAGCTTTCTTT
CASSQATGGSNTEAFF
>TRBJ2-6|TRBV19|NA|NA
TGTGCCAGCTACTCTCGGGGAGGTGGGGCCAACGTCCTGACTTTC
CASYSRGGGANVLTF
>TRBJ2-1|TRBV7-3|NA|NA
TGTGCCAGCAGCTTATCTACCGCCCAAAATGAGCAGTTCTTC
CASSLSTAQNEQFF
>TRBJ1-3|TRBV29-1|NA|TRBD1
TGCAGCGCAATACCGGGACAGGGGGGAAACACCATATATTTT
CSAIPGQGGNTIYF